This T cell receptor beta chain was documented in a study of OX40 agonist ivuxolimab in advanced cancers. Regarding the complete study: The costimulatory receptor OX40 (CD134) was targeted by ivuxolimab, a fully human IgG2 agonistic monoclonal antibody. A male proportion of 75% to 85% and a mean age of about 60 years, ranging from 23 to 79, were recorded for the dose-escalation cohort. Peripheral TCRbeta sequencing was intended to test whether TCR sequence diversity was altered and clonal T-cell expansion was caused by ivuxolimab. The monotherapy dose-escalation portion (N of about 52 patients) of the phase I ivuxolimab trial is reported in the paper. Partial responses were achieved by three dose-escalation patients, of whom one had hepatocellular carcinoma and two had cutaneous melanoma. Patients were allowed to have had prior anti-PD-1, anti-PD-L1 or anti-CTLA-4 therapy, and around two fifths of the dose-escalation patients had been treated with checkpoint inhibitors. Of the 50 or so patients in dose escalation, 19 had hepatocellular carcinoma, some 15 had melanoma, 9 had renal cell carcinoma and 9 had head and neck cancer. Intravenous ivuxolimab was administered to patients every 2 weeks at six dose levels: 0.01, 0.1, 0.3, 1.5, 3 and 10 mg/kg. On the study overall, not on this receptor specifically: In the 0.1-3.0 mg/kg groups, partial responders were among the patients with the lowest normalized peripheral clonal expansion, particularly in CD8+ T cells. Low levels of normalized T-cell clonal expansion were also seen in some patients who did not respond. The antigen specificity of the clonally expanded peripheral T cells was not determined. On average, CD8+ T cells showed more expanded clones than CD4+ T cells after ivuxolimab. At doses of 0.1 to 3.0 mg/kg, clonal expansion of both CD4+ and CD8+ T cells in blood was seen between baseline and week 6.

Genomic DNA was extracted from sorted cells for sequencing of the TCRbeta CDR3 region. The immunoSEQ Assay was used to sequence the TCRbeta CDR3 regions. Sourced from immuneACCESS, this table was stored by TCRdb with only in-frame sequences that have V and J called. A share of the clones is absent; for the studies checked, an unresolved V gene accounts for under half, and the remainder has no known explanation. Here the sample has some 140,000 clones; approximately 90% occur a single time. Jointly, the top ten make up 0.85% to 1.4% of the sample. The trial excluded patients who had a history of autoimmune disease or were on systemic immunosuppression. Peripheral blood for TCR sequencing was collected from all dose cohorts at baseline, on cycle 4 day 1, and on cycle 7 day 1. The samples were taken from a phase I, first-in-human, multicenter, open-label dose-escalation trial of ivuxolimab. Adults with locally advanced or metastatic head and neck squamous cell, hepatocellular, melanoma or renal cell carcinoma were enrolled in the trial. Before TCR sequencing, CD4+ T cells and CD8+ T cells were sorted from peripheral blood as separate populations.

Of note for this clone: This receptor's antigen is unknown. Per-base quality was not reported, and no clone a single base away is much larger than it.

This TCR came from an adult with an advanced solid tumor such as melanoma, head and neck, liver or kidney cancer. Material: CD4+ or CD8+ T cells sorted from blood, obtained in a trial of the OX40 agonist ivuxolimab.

The DNA is TGCGCCAGCAGCTTGCTCCAGAGCACAGATACGCAGTATTTT. The translation is CASSLLQSTDTQYF. The chain uses TRBV5-1 and TRBJ2-3; the D gene cannot be resolved reliably. Trimming takes 1 base from V and 0 bases from J, and the germline ends sit 6 bases apart. Based on the germline V gene, the CDR1 and CDR2 sequences are SGHRS and YFSETQ. CDR3 length: 14 amino acids, cysteine to phenylalanine. Of the read, only the CDR3 DNA is kept; its 42 bases are in frame from base 1.